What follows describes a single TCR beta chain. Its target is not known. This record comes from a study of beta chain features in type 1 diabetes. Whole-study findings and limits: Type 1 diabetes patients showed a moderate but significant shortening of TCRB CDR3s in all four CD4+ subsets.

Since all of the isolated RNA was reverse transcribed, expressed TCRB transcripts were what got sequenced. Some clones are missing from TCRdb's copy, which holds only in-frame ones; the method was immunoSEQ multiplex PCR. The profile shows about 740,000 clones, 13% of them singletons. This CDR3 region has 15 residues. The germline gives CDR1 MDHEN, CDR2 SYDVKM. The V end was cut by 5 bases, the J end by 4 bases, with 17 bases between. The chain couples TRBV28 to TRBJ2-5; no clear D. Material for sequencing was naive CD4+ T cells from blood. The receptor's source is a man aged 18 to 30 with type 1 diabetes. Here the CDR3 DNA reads TGTGCCAGCAGTCCGTCAGGCAAACGACGAGAGACCCAGTACTTC. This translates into CASSPSGKRRETQYF.